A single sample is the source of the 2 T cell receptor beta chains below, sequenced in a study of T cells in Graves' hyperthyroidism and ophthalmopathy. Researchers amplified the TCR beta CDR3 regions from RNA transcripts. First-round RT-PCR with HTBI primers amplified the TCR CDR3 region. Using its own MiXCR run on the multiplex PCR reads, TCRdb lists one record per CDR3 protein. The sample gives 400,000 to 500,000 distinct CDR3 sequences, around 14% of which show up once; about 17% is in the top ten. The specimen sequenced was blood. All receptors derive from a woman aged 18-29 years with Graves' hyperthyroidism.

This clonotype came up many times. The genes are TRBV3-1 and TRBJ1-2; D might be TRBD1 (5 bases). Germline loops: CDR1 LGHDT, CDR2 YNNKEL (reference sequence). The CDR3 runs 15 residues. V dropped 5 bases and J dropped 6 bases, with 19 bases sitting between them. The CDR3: CASSKPGRARDGYTF. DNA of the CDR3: TGTGCCAGCAGCAAACCGGGACGGGCGAGAGATGGCTACACCTTC.

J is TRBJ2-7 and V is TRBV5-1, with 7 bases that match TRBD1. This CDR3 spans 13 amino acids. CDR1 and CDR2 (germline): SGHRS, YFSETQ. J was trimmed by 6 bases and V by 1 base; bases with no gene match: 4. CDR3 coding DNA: TGCGCCAGCAGCTTGCAACAGGGGAGCGAGCAGTACGTC. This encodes CASSLQQGSEQYV.